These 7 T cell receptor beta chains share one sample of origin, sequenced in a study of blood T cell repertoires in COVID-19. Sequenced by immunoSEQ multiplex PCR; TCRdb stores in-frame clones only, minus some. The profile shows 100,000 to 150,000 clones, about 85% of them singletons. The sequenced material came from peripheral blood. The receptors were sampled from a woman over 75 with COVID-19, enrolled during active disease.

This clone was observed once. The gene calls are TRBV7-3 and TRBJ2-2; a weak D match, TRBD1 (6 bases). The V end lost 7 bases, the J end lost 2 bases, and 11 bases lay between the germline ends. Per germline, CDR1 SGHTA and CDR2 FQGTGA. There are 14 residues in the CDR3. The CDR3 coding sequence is TGTGCCAGCACAGGGGACCGAAACACCGGGGAGCTGTTTTTT. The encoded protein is CASTGDRNTGELFF.

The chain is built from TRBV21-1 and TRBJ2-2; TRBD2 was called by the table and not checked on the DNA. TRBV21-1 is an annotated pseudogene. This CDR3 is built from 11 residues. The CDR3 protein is CASPIYSELFF. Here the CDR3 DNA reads TGTGCCAGCCCGATTTACTCCGAGCTGTTTTTT.

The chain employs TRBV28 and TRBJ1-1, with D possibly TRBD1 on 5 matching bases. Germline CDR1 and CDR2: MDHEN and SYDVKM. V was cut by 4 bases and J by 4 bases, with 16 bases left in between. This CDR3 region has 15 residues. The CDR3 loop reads CASSSKRGLGTEAFF. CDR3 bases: TGTGCCAGCAGTTCTAAAAGGGGTTTGGGCACTGAAGCTTTCTTT.

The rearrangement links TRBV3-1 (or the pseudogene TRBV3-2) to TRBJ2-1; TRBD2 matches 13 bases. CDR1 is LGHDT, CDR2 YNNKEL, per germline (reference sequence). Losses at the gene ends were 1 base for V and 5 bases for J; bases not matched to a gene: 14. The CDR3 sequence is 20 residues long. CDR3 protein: CASSQAPGTSGTPRDNEQFF. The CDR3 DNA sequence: TGTGCCAGCAGCCAAGCTCCCGGGACTAGCGGGACACCCAGGGACAATGAGCAGTTCTTC.

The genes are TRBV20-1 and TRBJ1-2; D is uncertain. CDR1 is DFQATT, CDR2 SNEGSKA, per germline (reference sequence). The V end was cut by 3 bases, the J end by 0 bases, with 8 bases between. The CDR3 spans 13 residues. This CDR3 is CSASIVANYGYTF. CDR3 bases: TGCAGTGCTAGTATCGTCGCTAACTATGGCTACACCTTC.

CDR3 protein: CASSHIGPGTGNISPLHF. CDR3 nucleotide sequence: TGTGCCAGCAGCCATATTGGGCCCGGGACAGGGAACATTTCACCCCTCCACTTT. V gene TRBV3-1 (or the pseudogene TRBV3-2) combines with J gene TRBJ1-6, with 9 bases that match TRBD1. Germline V gene sequence: CDR1 LGHDT, CDR2 YNNKEL (reference sequence). V was pared by 3 bases and J by 9 bases, with 15 bases of the junction left unmatched. This CDR3 region has 18 residues.

The CDR3 DNA reads TGTGCCATCAGTCCGGGACAGCCCATCTACGAGCAGTACTTC. Translating gives CAISPGQPIYEQYF. The V gene is TRBV10-3, the J gene TRBJ2-7; 7 bases match TRBD1. The CDR3 covers 14 residues. Germline CDR1 and CDR2: ENHRY and SYGVKD. J gave up 3 bases and V 5 bases, and 7 bases lay outside the gene matches.